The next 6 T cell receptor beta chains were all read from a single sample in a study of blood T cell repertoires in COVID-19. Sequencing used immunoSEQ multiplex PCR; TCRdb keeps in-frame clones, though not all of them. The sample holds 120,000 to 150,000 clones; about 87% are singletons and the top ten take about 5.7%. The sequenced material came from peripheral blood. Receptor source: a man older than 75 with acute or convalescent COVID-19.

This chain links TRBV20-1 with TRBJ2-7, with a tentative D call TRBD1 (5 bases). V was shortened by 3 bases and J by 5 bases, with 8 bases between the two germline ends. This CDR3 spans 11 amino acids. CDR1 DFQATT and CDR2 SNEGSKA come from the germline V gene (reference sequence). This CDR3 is CSARAGHEQYF. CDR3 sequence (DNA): TGCAGTGCTAGGGCAGGGCACGAGCAGTACTTC.

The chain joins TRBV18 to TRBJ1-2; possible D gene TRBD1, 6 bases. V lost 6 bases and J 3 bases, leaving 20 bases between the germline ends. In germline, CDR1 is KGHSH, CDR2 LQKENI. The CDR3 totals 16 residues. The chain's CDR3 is CASSPTGTPDYYGYTF. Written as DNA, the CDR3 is TGTGCCAGCTCCCCGACCGGGACACCAGATTACTATGGCTACACCTTC.

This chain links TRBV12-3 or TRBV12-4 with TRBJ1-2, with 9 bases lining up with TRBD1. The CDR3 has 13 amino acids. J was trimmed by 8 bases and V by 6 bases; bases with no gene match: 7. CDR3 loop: CASSPTGGAGYTF. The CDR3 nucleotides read TGTGCCAGCAGCCCAACAGGGGGCGCCGGCTACACCTTC.

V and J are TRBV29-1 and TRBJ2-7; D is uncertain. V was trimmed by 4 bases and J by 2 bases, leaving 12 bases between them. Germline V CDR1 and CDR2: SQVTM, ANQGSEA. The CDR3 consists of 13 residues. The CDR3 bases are TGCAGCGTTGGTTCCCTGTCTACCTACGAGCAGTACTTC. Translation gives CSVGSLSTYEQYF.

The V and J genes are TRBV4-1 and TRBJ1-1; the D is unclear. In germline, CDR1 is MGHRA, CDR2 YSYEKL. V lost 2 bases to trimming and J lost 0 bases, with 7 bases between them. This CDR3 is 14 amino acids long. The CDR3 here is CASSQMALNTEAFF. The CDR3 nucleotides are TGCGCCAGCAGCCAAATGGCCCTGAACACTGAAGCTTTCTTT.

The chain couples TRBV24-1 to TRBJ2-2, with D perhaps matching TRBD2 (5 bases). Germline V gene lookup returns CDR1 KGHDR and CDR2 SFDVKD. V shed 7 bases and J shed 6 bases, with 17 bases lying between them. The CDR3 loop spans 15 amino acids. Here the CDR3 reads CATSPPQPAAGELFF. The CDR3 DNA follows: TGTGCCACCAGCCCCCCCCAGCCAGCGGCCGGGGAGCTGTTTTTT.